The clone carrying this TCR beta chain was found once. Its antigen is undetermined. The V and J ends lost 4 bases and 0 bases respectively, with 7 bases between them. Germline V gives CDR1 SGHAT, CDR2 FQNNGV. This CDR3 comprises 14 residues. These data come from a study of T cell responses to AZD1222 COVID-19 vaccine. Clones were sequenced by immunoSEQ multiplex PCR, and TCRdb holds only the in-frame ones, with some missing. The repertoire holds about 120,000 clones, about 95% seen once, with approximately 2.9% in the top ten. Study conclusions and caveats: Only a handful of AZD1222 recipients were seropositive at baseline. Vaccination with two AZD1222 doses was followed by a rise in Spike-specific TCR breadth and depth.

This TCR was sampled from an adult who received the AZD1222 COVID-19 vaccine. The sequenced sample was peripheral blood, obtained 28 days after the second AZD1222 dose. The chain links TRBV11-2 to TRBJ1-3; the D is unclear. The CDR3 DNA reads TGTGCCAGCAGCTGGTGGGGCTCTGGAAACACCATATATTTT. Protein: CASSWWGSGNTIYF.